Detailed here is one TCR beta chain. This CDR3 contains 15 residues. V shed 4 bases and J shed 1 base, with 12 bases lying between them. Germline values: CDR1 MNHEY, CDR2 SVGEGT. This specimen belongs to a study of low-dose radiotherapy and immunotherapy resistance in tumors. Time point given: before trial treatment. TRAV- and TRBV-specific primers, spanning alpha and beta chains, primed first-strand cDNA. Amplification of TCRs used a constant-region primer and V-primer adapter for roughly 22 PCR cycles. One entry per CDR3 protein results from TCRdb running MiXCR on the reads. Seen here are 35,000 to 50,000 distinct CDR3 sequences, less than 40% observed once, and the top ten hold roughly 4%.

The V call is TRBV6-2 or TRBV6-3, the J call TRBJ2-3; D gene uncertain. The material was PBMCs, obtained before treatment. This clonotype originated in a male donor with gallbladder cancer. Here the CDR3 DNA reads TGTGCCAGCAGTTCTGAGACTCGACGCACAGATACGCAGTATTTT. Its translation is CASSSETRRTDTQYF.